The source of this T cell receptor (beta chain) is a study of T-cell memory formation after mild COVID-19. General study findings and limits: Day 15 to 85 contracting clones showed balanced CD4/CD8; later expanders leaned CD4+. Some clones that responded turned up in pre-infection memory, which suggests that cross-reactive memory joined in.

V lost 7 bases and J 4 bases, leaving 13 bases between the germline ends. The CDR3 is made up of 13 amino acids. Germline V CDR1 and CDR2: MNHEY, SVGAGI. TCRdb analysed the 5' RACE reads with MiXCR anew, one entry per CDR3 protein. The sample carries 250,000 to 350,000 distinct CDR3 sequences, around a sixth recorded once. This clonotype was recorded many times. Antigen: not known. This chain uses TRBV6-5 with TRBJ2-5; tentatively, D is TRBD2 (6 bases). Sequenced: PBMCs or a T cell subset sorted from them (not recorded which). The origin of this receptor is a man in his late teens or twenties who had mild COVID-19 (a few samples of this study predate the infection). Cell type and time point are not known. The CDR3 bases are TGTGCCAGCACCAAACTAGCTGGAGAGACCCAGTACTTC. Protein: CASTKLAGETQYF.